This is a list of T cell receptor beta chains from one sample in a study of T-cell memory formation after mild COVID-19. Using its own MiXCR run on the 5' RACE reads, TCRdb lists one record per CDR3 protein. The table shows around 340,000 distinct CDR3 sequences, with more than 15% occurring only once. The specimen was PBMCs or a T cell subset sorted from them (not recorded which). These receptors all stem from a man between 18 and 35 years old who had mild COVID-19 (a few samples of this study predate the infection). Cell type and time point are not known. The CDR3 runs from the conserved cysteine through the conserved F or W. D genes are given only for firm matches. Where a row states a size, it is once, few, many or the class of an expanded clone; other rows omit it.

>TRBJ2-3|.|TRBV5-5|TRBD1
CASSNPGQGVGDTQYF
TGTGCCAGCAGCAACCCGGGACAGGGGGTAGGAGATACGCAGTATTTT
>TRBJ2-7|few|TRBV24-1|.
CATLRPLYEQYF
TGTGCCACCCTGCGGCCGCTCTACGAGCAGTACTTC
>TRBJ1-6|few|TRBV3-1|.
CASSQDGLHSPLHF
TGTGCCAGCAGCCAAGACGGCCTACATTCACCCCTCCACTTT
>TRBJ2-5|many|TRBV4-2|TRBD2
CASSQLSGGAAETQYF
TGTGCCAGCAGCCAATTGAGCGGGGGGGCCGCCGAGACCCAGTACTTC
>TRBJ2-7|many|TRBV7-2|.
CASSFGRHSYEQYF
TGTGCCAGCAGCTTTGGCAGGCACTCCTACGAGCAGTACTTC
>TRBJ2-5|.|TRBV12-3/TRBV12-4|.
CASRSGSQIVTQYF
TGTGCCAGCCGGTCGGGGTCGCAGATCGTGACCCAGTACTTC
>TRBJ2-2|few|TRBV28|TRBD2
CASSPLAGGLSSTGELFF
TGTGCCAGCAGTCCTCTAGCGGGGGGGCTCTCGTCCACCGGGGAGCTGTTTTTT
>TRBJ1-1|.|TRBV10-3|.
CAIRGSTDMNTEAFF
TGTGCCATCAGGGGGTCGACAGATATGAACACTGAAGCTTTCTTT
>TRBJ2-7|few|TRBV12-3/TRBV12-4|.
CASRSEVGNEQYF
TGTGCCAGCAGATCCGAGGTAGGAAACGAGCAGTACTTC
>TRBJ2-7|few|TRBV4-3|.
CASSQDQGVGGPQYF
TGCGCCAGCAGCCAAGACCAGGGTGTAGGCGGTCCACAGTACTTC
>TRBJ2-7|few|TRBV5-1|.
CASSPDDVGRTYEQYF
TGCGCCAGCAGCCCGGATGACGTCGGAAGGACCTACGAGCAGTACTTC
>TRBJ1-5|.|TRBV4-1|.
CASSQDPGTVVQPQHF
TGCGCCAGCAGCCAAGATCCAGGGACGGTTGTTCAGCCCCAGCATTTT
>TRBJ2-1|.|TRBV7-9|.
CASSLAGGLSYNEQFF
TGTGCCAGCAGCTTAGCGGGGGGGCTCTCCTACAATGAGCAGTTCTTC
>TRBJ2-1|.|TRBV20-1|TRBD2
CSAPRRTRVVLHEQFF
TGCAGTGCCCCGAGGAGGACTAGGGTTGTACTTCACGAGCAGTTCTTC
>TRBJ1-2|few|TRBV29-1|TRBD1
CSVDGGTADDYGYTF
TGCAGCGTTGATGGGGGGACAGCGGACGACTATGGCTACACCTTC
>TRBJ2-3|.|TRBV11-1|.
CASSKSPTGSIDTQYF
TGTGCCAGCAGCAAAAGCCCCACTGGAAGTATAGATACGCAGTATTTT
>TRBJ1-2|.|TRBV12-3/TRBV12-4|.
CASSHSTGLHGYTF
TGTGCCAGCAGTCACTCCACAGGGTTACATGGCTACACCTTC
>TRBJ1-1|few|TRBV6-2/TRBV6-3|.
CASSYSFGGVSEAFF
TGTGCCAGCAGTTACTCGTTCGGGGGAGTGAGTGAAGCTTTCTTT
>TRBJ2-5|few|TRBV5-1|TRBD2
CASRSTSGSQETQYF
TGCGCCTCGCGGTCGACTAGCGGATCACAAGAGACCCAGTACTTC
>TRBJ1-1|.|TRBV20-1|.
CSAPLGGQWFTEAFF
TGCAGTGCTCCCCTGGGGGGTCAATGGTTCACTGAAGCTTTCTTT
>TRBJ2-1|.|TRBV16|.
CASSQDGGRGYNEQFF
TGTGCCAGCAGCCAAGACGGTGGTCGGGGGTACAATGAGCAGTTCTTC
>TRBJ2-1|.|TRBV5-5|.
CASSPAGGLTRNEQFF
TGTGCCAGCAGCCCGGCAGGGGGGTTAACGAGGAATGAGCAGTTCTTC
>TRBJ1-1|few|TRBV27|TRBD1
CASSFLSGGLVNTEAFF
TGTGCCAGCAGTTTCCTCTCAGGGGGATTGGTGAACACTGAAGCTTTCTTT
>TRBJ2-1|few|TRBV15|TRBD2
CATSREPPAGGPQFF
TGTGCCACCAGCAGAGAGCCTCCTGCGGGGGGGCCCCAGTTCTTC
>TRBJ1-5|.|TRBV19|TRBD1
CASSGTGGLQPQHF
TGTGCCAGTAGCGGGACAGGGGGCCTTCAGCCCCAGCATTTT
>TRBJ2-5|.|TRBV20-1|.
CSARLRGRETQYF
TGCAGTGCTAGATTGAGAGGGAGGGAGACCCAGTACTTC
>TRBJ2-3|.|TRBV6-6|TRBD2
CASSYSLLATAITDTQYF
TGTGCCAGCAGTTACTCCCTACTAGCGACGGCGATCACAGATACGCAGTATTTT
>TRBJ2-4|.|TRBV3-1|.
CASSQESEKPGNIQYF
TGTGCCAGCAGCCAAGAATCGGAGAAGCCAGGAAACATTCAGTACTTC
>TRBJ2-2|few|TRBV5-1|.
CASDRGQNTGELFF
TGCGCCAGCGACCGGGGACAGAACACCGGGGAGCTGTTTTTT
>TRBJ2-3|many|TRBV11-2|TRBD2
CASSLGGDYTDTQYF
TGTGCCAGCAGCTTAGGGGGGGACTACACAGATACGCAGTATTTT
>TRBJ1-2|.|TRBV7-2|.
CASSLERRFDRGYTF
TGTGCCAGCAGCTTAGAGCGCAGGTTCGATCGGGGCTACACCTTC
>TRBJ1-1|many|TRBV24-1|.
CATSDLENTEAFF
TGTGCCACCAGTGATTTGGAGAACACTGAAGCTTTCTTT
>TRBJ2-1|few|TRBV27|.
CASSAGWGPEQFF
TGTGCCAGCAGTGCCGGGTGGGGCCCTGAGCAGTTCTTC
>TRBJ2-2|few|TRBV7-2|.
CASSPPTSAGELFF
TGTGCCAGCAGCCCACCAACTAGTGCCGGGGAGCTGTTTTTT
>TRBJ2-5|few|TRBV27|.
CASSRGGGVGWETQYF
TGTGCCAGCAGCCGTGGAGGGGGCGTAGGTTGGGAGACCCAGTACTTC
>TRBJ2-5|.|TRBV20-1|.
CSAIKGGLGETQYF
TGCAGTGCTATCAAGGGGGGGCTCGGGGAGACCCAGTACTTC
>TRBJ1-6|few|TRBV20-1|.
CSARAYTNSPLHF
TGCAGTGCTAGAGCGTACACCAATTCACCCCTCCACTTT
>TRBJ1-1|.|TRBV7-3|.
CASGLGGNTEAFF
TGTGCCAGCGGACTAGGGGGGAACACTGAAGCTTTCTTT
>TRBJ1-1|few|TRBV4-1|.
CASSHPENREGQAFF
TGCGCCAGCAGCCACCCCGAAAACAGGGAGGGCCAAGCTTTCTTT
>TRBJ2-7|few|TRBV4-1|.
CASSRGGQSSYEQYF
TGCGCCAGCAGCCGGGGGGGGCAAAGCTCCTACGAGCAGTACTTC
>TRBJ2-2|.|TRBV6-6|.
CASRLIGELFF
TGTGCCAGCAGACTAATCGGGGAGCTGTTTTTT
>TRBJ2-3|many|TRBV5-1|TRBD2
CASSSLAGGLTDTQYF
TGCGCCAGCAGCTCGCTAGCGGGGGGACTCACAGATACGCAGTATTTT
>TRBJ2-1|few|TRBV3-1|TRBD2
CASSSEGLAGGHSYNEQFF
TGTGCCAGCAGCTCCGAGGGACTAGCGGGGGGACACTCCTACAATGAGCAGTTCTTC
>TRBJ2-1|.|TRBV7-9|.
CASSSDGGREQFF
TGTGCCAGCAGCTCCGACGGCGGACGGGAGCAGTTCTTC
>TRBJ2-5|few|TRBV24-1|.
CATSDPGIQETQYF
TGTGCCACCAGTGATCCCGGGATCCAAGAGACCCAGTACTTC
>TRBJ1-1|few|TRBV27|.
CASSPLGVHTEAFF
TGTGCCAGCAGTCCCTTGGGGGTCCACACTGAAGCTTTCTTT
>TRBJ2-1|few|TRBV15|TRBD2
CATSRARGLAGALDEQFF
TGTGCCACCAGCAGAGCTAGGGGACTAGCGGGGGCCTTGGATGAGCAGTTCTTC
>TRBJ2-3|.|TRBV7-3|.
CASSLEGIDTQYF
TGTGCCAGCAGCTTAGAAGGGATTGATACGCAGTATTTT
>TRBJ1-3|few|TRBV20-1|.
CSARILEGSGNTIYF
TGCAGTGCTAGAATCTTGGAGGGCTCTGGAAACACCATATATTTT